Listed here are 13 T cell receptor beta chains from one sample, sequenced in a study of T cell responses to AZD1222 COVID-19 vaccine. TCRdb's table, derived via immunoSEQ multiplex PCR, lists solely in-frame clones and lacks some. Of about 70,000 clones listed, around 85% are singletons. The starting material was peripheral blood, obtained on day 0 of AZD1222 vaccination. The origin of the receptors is an adult in good health.

This clone was observed at least ten times. The rearrangement joins TRBV6-5 to TRBJ1-6; the D gene is possibly TRBD1 (6 bases). CDR1 and CDR2 from the germline V gene are MNHEY and SVGAGI. The V gene lost 6 bases and the J gene lost 9 bases, with 18 bases spanning the gap. CDR3 size: 15 residues. CDR3 amino acids: CASRPTAGAGSPLHF. The CDR3, as DNA: TGTGCCAGCAGGCCTACGGCGGGGGCTGGTTCACCCCTCCACTTT.

This clone was seen ten or more times. The rearrangement joins TRBV27 to TRBJ2-7, with 7 bases that match TRBD2. Germline V lookup: CDR1 MNHEY, CDR2 SMNVEV (reference sequence). Trimming removed 5 bases from V and 0 bases from J; junction bases left unmatched: 10. CDR3 size: 16 residues. CDR3 sequence (DNA): TGTGCCAGCAGTACGTCCCCCCTAGCGGCCTCCTACGAGCAGTACTTC. It codes for CASSTSPLAASYEQYF.

The sample holds a few counts of this clone. J is TRBJ2-7 and V is TRBV5-5; D not certain. V dropped 3 bases and J dropped 3 bases, with 10 bases sitting between them. The germline CDR1 and CDR2 sequences are SGHKS and YYEKEE (reference sequence). The CDR3 consists of 13 residues. CDR3: CASSSVGNYEQYF. The CDR3 DNA is TGTGCCAGCAGCTCCGTCGGCAACTACGAGCAGTACTTC.

This rearrangement joins TRBV5-5 to TRBJ1-5; the match to TRBD1 covers 9 bases. This CDR3 spans 16 amino acids. The V segment lost 0 bases and the J segment 5 bases; nucleotides outside the gene matches: 6. The germline CDR1 and CDR2 sequences are SGHKS and YYEKEE (reference sequence). The CDR3 bases are TGTGCCAGCAGCTTGGAGCCCGGGACAGGGTATCAGCCCCAGCATTTT. Translation gives CASSLEPGTGYQPQHF.

The chain carries TRBV5-1 and TRBJ1-1, with D perhaps TRBD1 (6 bases). This CDR3 region has 15 residues. Germline loops: CDR1 SGHRS, CDR2 YFSETQ. The ends were cut back, 4 bases at V and 3 bases at J, with 16 bases in the middle. This CDR3 is CASSPTGRSDTEAFF. The CDR3 DNA reads TGCGCCAGCAGCCCCACAGGGAGATCGGACACTGAAGCTTTCTTT.

The chain joins TRBV29-1 to TRBJ1-2, with D perhaps TRBD1 (6 bases). The CDR3 consists of 13 residues. CDR1 is SQVTM and CDR2 is ANQGSEA in the germline V gene. V was clipped by 5 bases and J by 2 bases, with 12 bases between them. The CDR3 sequence: CSVPDRRNYGYTF. The CDR3 DNA reads TGCAGCGTTCCCGACAGGAGGAACTATGGCTACACCTTC.

V is TRBV30 and J is TRBJ1-6; perhaps TRBD1 as D (5 bases). The CDR3 loop spans 14 amino acids. CDR1 and CDR2 (germline): GTSNPN, SVGIG (reference sequence). With 0 bases removed from V and 10 bases from J, the gap between germline ends came to 13 bases. This CDR3 is CAWSVQGRGSPLHF. CDR3 sequence (DNA): TGTGCCTGGAGTGTTCAGGGAAGGGGATCACCCCTCCACTTT.

The genes are TRBV5-1 and TRBJ2-2; 7 bases fit TRBD1. Germline V lookup: CDR1 SGHRS, CDR2 YFSETQ. This CDR3 comprises 15 residues. V shed 4 bases and J 4 bases; nucleotides not matched to a gene: 7. For the CDR3, the DNA is TGCGCCAGCAGCCCTGGACAGGTCGTCACCGGGGAGCTGTTTTTT. It yields the protein CASSPGQVVTGELFF.

The rearrangement links TRBV6-5 to TRBJ2-7; D gene uncertain. V lost 2 bases and J lost 0, with 8 bases in between. CDR3 size: 14 residues. The germline V gene has CDR1 MNHEY and CDR2 SVGAGI. Here the CDR3 DNA reads TGTGCCAGCAGTTACGGTCGCGGCTCCTACGAGCAGTACTTC. It is translated as CASSYGRGSYEQYF.

The rearrangement uses TRBV19 and TRBJ2-1; 8 nucleotides match TRBD1. V trimming: 5 bases; J trimming: 7 bases; junction bases outside the gene matches: 7. CDR3 length: 14 amino acids. Germline V gene lookup returns CDR1 LNHDA and CDR2 SQIVND (reference sequence). The CDR3 nucleotides are TGTGCCAGTAGTTCCACAGGGGGTCGTAATGAGCAGTTCTTC. Protein product: CASSSTGGRNEQFF. Filled out from reference TRBV19 and TRBJ2-1, the complete variable domain reads DGGITQSPKYLFRKEGQNVTLSCEQNLNHDAMYWYRQDPGQGLRLIYYSQIVNDFQKGDIAEGYSVSREKKESFPLTVTSAQKNPTAFYLCASSSTGGRNEQFFGPGTRLTVL.

V is TRBV18 and J is TRBJ1-4; 9 bases are a match to TRBD1. J lost 1 base, V lost 6 bases, and 6 bases had no gene match. Germline-derived CDR1 and CDR2 are KGHSH and LQKENI. This CDR3 contains 16 residues. Written as DNA, the CDR3 is TGTGCCAGCTCGCAGACAGGGGGTGGAACTAATGAAAAACTGTTTTTT. Residues: CASSQTGGGTNEKLFF.

The chain combines TRBV29-1 with TRBJ2-7; maybe TRBD2 (5 bases). The CDR3 is made up of 14 amino acids. Per germline, CDR1 SQVTM and CDR2 ANQGSEA. V gave up 7 bases and J gave up 6 bases, with 22 bases separating them. Here the CDR3 reads CSGALSLESREQYF. The CDR3 nucleotides read TGCAGCGGTGCCCTCTCACTAGAATCCCGCGAGCAGTACTTC.

The chain links TRBV19 to TRBJ1-5, with D unresolved. CDR1 is LNHDA and CDR2 is SQIVND in the germline V gene (reference sequence). V was trimmed by 9 bases and J by 10 bases, leaving 25 bases between them. The CDR3 totals 15 residues. The CDR3 DNA sequence: TGTGCCAGCACCTCCTACTCGGTTCCCAGGTTTCCCCAGCATTTT. Protein: CASTSYSVPRFPQHF.